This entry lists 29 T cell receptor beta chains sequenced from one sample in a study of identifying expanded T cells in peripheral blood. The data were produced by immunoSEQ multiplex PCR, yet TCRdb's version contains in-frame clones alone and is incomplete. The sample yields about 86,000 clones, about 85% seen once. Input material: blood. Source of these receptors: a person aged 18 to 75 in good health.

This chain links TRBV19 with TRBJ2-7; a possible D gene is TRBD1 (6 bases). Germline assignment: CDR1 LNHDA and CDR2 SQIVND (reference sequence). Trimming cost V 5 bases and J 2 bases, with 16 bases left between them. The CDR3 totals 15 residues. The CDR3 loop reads CASSRQLQGTYEQYF. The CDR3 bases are TGTGCCAGTAGTCGACAATTACAGGGAACCTACGAGCAGTACTTC.

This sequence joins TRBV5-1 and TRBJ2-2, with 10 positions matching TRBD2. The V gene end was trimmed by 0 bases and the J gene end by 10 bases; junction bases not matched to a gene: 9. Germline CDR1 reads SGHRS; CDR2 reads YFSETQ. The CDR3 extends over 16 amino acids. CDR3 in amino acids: CASSLDPSGGDEELFF. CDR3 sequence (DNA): TGCGCCAGCAGCTTGGACCCGAGCGGGGGGGACGAGGAGCTGTTTTTT.

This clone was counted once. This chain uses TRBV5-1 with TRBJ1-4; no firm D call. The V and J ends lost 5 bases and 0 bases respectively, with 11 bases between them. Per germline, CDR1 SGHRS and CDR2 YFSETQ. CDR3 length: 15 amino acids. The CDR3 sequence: CASSGGSSTNEKLFF. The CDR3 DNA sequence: TGCGCCAGCAGTGGCGGGAGCTCAACTAATGAAAAACTGTTTTTT.

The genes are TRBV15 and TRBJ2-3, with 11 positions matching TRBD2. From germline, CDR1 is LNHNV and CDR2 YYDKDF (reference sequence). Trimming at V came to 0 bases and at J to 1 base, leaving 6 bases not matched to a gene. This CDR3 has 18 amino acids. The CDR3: CATSRELAGARGTDTQYF. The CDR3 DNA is TGTGCCACCAGCAGAGAACTAGCGGGGGCCCGCGGCACAGATACGCAGTATTTT.

CDR3 nucleotide sequence: TGCGCCAGCAGCACGGTGGGGGGGTCCCCTGAAGCTTTCTTT. It encodes CASSTVGGSPEAFF. The genes are TRBV4-1 and TRBJ1-1, with D possibly being TRBD1 (5 bases). The CDR3 totals 14 residues. In germline, CDR1 is MGHRA, CDR2 YSYEKL. Trimming took off 5 bases at V and 6 bases at J, with 16 bases between the two ends.

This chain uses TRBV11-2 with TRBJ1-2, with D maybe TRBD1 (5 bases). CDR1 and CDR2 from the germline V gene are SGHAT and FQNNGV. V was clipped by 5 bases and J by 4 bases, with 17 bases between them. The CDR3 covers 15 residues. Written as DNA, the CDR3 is TGTGCCAGCAGCGAAGCGGGGGTGGGGGGCTATGGCTACACCTTC. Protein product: CASSEAGVGGYGYTF. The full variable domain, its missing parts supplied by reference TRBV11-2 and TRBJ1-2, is EAGVAQSPRYKIIEKRQSVAFWCNPISGHATLYWYQQILGQGPKLLIQFQNNGVVDDSQLPKDRFSAERLKGVDSTLKIQPAKLEDSAVYLCASSEAGVGGYGYTFGSGTRLTVV.

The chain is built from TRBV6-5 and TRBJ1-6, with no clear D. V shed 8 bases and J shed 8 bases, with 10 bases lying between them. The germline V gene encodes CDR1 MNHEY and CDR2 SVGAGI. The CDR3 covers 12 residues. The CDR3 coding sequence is TGTGCCAGCCAGAGTGGTTATTCACCCCTCCACTTT. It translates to CASQSGYSPLHF.

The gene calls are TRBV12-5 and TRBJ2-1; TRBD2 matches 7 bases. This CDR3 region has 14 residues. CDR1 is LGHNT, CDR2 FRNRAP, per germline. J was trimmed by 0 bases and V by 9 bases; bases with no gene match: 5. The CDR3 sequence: CASLPGGSYNEQFF. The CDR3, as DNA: TGTGCTAGCTTGCCGGGGGGCTCCTACAATGAGCAGTTCTTC.

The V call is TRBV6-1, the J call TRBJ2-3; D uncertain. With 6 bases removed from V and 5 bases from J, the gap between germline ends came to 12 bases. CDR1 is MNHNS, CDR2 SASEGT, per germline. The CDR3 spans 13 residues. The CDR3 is CASRSQAVDTQYF. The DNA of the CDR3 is TGTGCCAGCAGATCGCAGGCGGTAGATACGCAGTATTTT.

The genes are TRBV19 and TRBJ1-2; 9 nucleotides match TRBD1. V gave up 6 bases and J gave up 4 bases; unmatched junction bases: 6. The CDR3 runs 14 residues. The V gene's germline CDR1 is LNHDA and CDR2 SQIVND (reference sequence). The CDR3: CASRETGQGYGYTF. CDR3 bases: TGTGCCAGTAGGGAGACGGGACAGGGCTATGGCTACACCTTC. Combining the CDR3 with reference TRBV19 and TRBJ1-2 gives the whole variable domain DGGITQSPKYLFRKEGQNVTLSCEQNLNHDAMYWYRQDPGQGLRLIYYSQIVNDFQKGDIAEGYSVSREKKESFPLTVTSAQKNPTAFYLCASRETGQGYGYTFGSGTRLTVV.

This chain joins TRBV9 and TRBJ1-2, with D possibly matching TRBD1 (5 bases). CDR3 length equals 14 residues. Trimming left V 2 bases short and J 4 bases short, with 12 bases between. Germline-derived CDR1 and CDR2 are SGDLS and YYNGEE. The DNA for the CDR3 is TGTGCCAGCAGCGTCCCGGGACGGATCTATGGCTACACCTTC. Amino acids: CASSVPGRIYGYTF.

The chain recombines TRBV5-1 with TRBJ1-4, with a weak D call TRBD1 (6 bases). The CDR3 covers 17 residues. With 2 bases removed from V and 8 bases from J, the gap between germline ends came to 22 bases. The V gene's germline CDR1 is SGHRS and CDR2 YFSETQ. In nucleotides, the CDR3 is TGCGCCAGCAGCTTTTTTGGCGGAGGGGGACAACAGGAAAAACTGTTTTTT. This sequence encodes CASSFFGGGGQQEKLFF.

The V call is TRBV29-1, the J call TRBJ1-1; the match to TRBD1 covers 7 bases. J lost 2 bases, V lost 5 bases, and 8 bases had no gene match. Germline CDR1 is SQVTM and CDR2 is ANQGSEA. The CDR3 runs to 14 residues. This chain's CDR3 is CSVKTGRDNTEAFF. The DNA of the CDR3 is TGCAGCGTTAAGACAGGGAGGGATAACACTGAAGCTTTCTTT.

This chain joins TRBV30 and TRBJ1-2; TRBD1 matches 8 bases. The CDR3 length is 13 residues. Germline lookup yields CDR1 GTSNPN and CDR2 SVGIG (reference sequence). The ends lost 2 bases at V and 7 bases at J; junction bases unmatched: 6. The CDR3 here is CAWSPQGAPGYTF. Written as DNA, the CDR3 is TGTGCCTGGAGTCCTCAGGGGGCGCCTGGCTACACCTTC.

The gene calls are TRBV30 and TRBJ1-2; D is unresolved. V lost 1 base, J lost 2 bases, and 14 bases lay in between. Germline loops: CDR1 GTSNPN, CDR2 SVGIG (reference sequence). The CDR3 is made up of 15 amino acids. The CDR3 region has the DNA TGTGCCTGGAGTGCGAATTGGGGAGTGAACTATGGCTACACCTTC. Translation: CAWSANWGVNYGYTF.

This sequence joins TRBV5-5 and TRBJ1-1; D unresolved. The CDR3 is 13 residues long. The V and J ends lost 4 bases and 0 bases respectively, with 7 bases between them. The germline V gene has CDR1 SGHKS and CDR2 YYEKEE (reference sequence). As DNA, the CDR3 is TGTGCCAGCAGCACCACTGTGAACACTGAAGCTTTCTTT. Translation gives CASSTTVNTEAFF.

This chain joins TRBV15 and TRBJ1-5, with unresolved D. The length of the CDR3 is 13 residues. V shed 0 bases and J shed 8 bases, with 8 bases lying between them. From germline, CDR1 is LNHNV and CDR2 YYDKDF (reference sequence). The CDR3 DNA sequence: TGTGCCACCAGCAGAGAGCGGGTGGAGCCCCAGCATTTT. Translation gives CATSRERVEPQHF.

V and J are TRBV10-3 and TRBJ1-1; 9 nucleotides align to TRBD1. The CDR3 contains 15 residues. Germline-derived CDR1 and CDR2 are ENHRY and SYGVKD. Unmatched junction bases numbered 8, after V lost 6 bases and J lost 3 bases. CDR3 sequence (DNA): TGTGCCATCAGCACCTCCGGGACAGGGTACACTGAAGCTTTCTTT. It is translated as CAISTSGTGYTEAFF.

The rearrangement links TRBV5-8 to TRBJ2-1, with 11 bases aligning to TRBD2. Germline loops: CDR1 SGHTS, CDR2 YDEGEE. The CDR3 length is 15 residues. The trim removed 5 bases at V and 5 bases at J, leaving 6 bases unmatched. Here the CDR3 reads CASSRTSGYDNEQFF. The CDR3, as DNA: TGTGCCAGCAGTCGGACTAGCGGGTACGACAATGAGCAGTTCTTC.

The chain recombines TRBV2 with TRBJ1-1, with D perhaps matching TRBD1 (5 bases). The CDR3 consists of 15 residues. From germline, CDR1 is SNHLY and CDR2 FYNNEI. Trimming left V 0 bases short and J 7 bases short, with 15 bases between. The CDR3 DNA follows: TGTGCCAGCAGTGAAGCGGCGGTGGGGCTAGGTGAAGCTTTCTTT. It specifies CASSEAAVGLGEAFF.

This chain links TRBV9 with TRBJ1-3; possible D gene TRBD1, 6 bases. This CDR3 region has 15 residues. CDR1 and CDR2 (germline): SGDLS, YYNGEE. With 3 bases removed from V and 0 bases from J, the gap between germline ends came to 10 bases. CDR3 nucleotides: TGTGCCAGCAGCGCCCAGGGGTCCTCTGGAAACACCATATATTTT. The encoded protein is CASSAQGSSGNTIYF.

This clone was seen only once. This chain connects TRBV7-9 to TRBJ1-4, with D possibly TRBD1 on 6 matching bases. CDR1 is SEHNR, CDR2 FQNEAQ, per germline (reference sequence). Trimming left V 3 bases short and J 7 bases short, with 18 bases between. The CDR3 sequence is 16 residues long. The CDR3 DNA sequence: TGTGCCAGCAGCTTGGGTTTTGGGGGGCTCGTTGAAAAACTGTTTTTT. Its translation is CASSLGFGGLVEKLFF.

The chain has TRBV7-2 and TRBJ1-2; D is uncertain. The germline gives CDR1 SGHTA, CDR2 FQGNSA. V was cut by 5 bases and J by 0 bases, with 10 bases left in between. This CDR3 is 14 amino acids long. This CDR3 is CASSRREANYGYTF. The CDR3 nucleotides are TGTGCCAGCAGCCGCCGAGAGGCTAACTATGGCTACACCTTC.

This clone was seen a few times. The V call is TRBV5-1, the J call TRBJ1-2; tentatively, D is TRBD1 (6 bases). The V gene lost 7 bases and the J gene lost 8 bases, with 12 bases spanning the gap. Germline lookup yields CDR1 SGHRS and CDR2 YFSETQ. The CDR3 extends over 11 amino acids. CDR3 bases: TGCGCCAGCGTCGGGACAACGGGCTACACCTTC. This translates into CASVGTTGYTF.

The CDR3 region has the DNA TGTGCCTTGCGGGACAGGGTAGGACTTCGTTACGAGCAGTACTTC. Protein: CALRDRVGLRYEQYF. J is TRBJ2-7 and V is TRBV30, with 9 nucleotides matching TRBD1. The CDR3 is 15 residues long. Germline V gene data show CDR1 as GTSNPN and CDR2 as SVGIG (reference sequence). Unmatched junction bases numbered 14, after V lost 7 bases and J lost 4 bases.

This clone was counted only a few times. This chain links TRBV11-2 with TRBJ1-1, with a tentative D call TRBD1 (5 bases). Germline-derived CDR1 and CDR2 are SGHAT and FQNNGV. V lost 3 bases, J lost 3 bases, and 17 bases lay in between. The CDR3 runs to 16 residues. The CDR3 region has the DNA TGTGCCAGCAGCTTCGGGAGCTCCAGCAGGGACACTGAAGCTTTCTTT. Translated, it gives CASSFGSSSRDTEAFF.

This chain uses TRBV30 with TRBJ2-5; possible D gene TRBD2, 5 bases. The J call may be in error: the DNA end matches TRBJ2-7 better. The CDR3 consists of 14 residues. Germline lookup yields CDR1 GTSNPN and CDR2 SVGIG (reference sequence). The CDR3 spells CAWSARGIVYEQYF. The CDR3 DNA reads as TGTGCCTGGAGTGCTCGGGGAATCGTCTACGAGCAGTACTTC.

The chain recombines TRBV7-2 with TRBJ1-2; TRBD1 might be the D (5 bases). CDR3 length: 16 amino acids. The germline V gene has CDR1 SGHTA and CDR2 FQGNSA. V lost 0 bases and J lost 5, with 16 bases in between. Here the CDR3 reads CASSLAWDSRKYGYTF. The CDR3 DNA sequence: TGTGCCAGCAGCTTAGCCTGGGACTCCCGGAAATATGGCTACACCTTC.

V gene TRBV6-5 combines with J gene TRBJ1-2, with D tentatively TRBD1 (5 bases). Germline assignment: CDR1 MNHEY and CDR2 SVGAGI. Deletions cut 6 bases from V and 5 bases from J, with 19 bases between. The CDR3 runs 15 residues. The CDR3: CASSPGGSKGYGYTF. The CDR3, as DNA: TGTGCCAGCAGCCCCGGGGGTTCTAAGGGTTATGGCTACACCTTC.